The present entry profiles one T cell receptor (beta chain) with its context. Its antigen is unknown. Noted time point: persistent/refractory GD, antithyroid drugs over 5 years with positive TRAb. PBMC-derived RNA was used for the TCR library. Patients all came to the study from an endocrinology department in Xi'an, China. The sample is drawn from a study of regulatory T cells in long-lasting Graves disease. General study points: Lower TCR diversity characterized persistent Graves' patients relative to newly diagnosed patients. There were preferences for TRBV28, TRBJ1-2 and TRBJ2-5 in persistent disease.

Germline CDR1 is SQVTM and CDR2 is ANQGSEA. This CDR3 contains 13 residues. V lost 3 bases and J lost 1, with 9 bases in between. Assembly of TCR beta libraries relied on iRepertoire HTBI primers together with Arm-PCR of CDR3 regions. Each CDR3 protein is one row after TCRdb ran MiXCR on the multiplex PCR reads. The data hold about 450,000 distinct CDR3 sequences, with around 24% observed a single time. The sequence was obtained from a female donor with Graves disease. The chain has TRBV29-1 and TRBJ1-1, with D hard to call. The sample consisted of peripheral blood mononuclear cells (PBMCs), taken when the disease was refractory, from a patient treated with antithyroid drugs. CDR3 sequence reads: CSVDSQSNTEAFF. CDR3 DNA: TGCAGCGTTGACTCACAGTCGAACACTGAAGCTTTCTTT.